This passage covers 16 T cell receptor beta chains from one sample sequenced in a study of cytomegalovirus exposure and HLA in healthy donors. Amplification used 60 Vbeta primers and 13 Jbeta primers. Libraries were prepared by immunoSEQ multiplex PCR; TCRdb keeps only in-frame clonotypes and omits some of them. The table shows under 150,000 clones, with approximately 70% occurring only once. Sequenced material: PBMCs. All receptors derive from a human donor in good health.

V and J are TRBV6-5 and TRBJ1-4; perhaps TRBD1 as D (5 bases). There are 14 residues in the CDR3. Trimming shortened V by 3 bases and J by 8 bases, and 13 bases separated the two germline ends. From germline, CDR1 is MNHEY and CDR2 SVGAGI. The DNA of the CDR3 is TGTGCCAGCAGTTATAAGGGGCCTTGGGAAAAACTGTTTTTT. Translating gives CASSYKGPWEKLFF.

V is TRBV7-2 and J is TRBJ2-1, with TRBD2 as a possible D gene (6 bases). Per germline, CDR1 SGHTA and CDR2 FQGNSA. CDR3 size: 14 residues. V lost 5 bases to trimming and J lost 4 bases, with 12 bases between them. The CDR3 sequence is CASSVRGSYNEQFF. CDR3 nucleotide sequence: TGTGCCAGCAGCGTACGGGGGAGTTACAATGAGCAGTTCTTC.

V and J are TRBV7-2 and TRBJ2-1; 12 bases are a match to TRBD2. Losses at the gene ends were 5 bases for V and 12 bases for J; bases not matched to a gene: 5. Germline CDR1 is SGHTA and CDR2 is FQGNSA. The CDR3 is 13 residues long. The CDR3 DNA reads TGTGCCAGCAGCATGACTAGCGGGGGACGGCAGTTCTTC. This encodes CASSMTSGGRQFF.

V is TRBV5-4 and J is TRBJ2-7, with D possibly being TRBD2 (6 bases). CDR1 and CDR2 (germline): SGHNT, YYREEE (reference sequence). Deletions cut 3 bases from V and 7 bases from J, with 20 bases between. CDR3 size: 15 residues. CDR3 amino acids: CASSSPGLAPEEQYF. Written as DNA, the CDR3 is TGTGCCAGCAGCTCACCGGGACTGGCCCCCGAGGAGCAGTACTTC.

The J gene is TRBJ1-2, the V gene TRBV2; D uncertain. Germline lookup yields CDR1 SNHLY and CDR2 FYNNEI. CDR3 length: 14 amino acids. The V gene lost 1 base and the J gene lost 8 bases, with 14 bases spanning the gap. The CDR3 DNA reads TGTGCCAGCAGTGAAGAACGTCGGGGTAGGGGCTACACCTTC. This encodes CASSEERRGRGYTF.

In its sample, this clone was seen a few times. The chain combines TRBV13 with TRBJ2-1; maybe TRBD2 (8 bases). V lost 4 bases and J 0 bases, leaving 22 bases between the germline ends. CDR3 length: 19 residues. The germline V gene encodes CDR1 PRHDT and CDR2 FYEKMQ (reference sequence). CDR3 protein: CASSSRDSLAGSSYNEQFF. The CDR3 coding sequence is TGTGCCAGCAGCTCACGGGACAGCCTAGCGGGTAGCTCCTACAATGAGCAGTTCTTC.

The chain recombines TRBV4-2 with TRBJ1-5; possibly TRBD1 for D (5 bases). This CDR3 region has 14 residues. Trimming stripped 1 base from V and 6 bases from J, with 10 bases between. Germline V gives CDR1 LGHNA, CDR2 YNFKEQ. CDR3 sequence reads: CASSQVRVGQPQHF. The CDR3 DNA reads TGTGCCAGCAGCCAAGTCAGGGTCGGTCAGCCCCAGCATTTT.

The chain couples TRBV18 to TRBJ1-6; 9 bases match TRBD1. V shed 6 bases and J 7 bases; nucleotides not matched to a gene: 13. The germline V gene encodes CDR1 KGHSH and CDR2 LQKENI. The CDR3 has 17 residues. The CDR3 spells CASSLTNWDRANSPLHF. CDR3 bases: TGTGCCAGCTCTCTGACAAACTGGGACAGGGCGAATTCACCCCTCCACTTT.

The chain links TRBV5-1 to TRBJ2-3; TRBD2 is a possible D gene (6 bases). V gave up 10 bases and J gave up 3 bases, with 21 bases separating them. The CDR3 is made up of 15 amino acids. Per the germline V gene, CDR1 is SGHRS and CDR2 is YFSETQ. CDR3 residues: CASKGGARGTDTQYF. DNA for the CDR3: TGCGCCTCCAAAGGAGGGGCGAGGGGTACAGATACGCAGTATTTT.

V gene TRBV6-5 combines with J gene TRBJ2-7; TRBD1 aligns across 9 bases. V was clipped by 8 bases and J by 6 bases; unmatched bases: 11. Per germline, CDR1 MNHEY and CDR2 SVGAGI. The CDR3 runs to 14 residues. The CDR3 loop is CASSTGTGSREQYF. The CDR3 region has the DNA TGTGCCAGCTCGACCGGGACAGGGTCACGCGAGCAGTACTTC.

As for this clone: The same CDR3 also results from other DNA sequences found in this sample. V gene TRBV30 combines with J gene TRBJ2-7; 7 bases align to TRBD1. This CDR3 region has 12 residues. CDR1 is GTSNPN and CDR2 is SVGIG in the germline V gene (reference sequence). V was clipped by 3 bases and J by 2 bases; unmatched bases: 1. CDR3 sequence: CAWSTGAYEQYF. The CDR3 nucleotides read TGTGCCTGGAGCACAGGGGCCTACGAGCAGTACTTC.

CDR3 coding DNA: TGTGCCAGCAGCTACACAAGGAACACTGAAGCTTTCTTT. Encoded protein: CASSYTRNTEAFF. The J gene is TRBJ1-1, the V gene TRBV11-3; D unresolved. In germline, CDR1 is SGHNT, CDR2 YENEEA. V lost 4 bases and J 1 base, leaving 7 bases between the germline ends. The CDR3 extends over 13 amino acids.

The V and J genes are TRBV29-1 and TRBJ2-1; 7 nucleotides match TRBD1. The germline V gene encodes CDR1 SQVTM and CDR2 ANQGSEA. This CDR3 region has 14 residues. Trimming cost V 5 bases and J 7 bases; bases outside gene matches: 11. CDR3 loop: CSVFQTGTINEQFF. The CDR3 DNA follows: TGCAGCGTTTTCCAGACAGGGACGATAAATGAGCAGTTCTTC.

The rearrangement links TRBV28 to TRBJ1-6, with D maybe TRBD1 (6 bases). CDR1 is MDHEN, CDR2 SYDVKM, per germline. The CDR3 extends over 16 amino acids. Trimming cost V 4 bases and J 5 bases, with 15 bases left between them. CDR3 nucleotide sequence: TGTGCCAGCAGTTACCTAGGGGGTAGCGATAATTCACCCCTCCACTTT. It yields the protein CASSYLGGSDNSPLHF.

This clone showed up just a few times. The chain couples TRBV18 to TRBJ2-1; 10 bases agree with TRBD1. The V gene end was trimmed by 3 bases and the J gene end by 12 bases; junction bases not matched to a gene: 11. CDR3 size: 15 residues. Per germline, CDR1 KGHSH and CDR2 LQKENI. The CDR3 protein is CASSPLTGTGELQFF. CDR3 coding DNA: TGTGCCAGCTCACCGCTAACCGGGACAGGGGAGTTGCAGTTCTTC. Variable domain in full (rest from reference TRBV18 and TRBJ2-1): NAGVMQNPRHLVRRRGQEARLRCSPMKGHSHVYWYRQLPEEGLKFMVYLQKENIIDESGMPKERFSAEFPKEGPSILRIQQVVRGDSAAYFCASSPLTGTGELQFFGPGTRLTVL.

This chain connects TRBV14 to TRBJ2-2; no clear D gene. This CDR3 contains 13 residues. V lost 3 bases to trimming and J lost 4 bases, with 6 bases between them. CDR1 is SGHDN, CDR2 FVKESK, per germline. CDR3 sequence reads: CASSQFRTGELFF. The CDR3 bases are TGTGCCAGCAGCCAGTTTCGCACCGGGGAGCTGTTTTTT.